This T cell receptor (beta chain) was sequenced in a study of human T cells and chemical hapten exposure. The overall study: Minor pooled library volume differences mainly drove per-sample TCR yield variation.

Findings and limits, study-wide: Compared to controls, expanded TCRs made significantly more large clusters of similar CDR3s.

This clonotype has more than one count but fewer than ten. No antigen is known for it. The junction had 6 bases not matched to a gene; V was cut back by 0 bases and J by 1 base. The germline gives CDR1 SQVTM, CDR2 ANQGSEA. The CDR3 runs to 16 residues. TCRdb re-called the RACE reads through MiXCR, storing one row per CDR3 protein. The sample has approximately 260,000 distinct CDR3 sequences; about 7.7% are singletons. Time point specified: pre-sensitization, week 0. Treatment specified: therapeutic diphenylcyclopropenone sensitization with weekly scalp DPC. Investigators collected blood before applying each patch test. Alopecia patients, 18 to 70 years old and DPC-suitable, served as donors.

This TCR was recovered from a man younger than 35 with alopecia areata. Some clones in this sample may be carry-over from other donors' samples. The sample was whole blood, taken in connection with sensitization to the hapten diphenylcyclopropenone (DPC). The V and J genes are TRBV29-1 and TRBJ1-1; 9 nucleotides line up with TRBD1. CDR3 DNA: TGCAGCGTTGAAGATACAGGGGGCTCTCCGAACACTGAAGCTTTCTTT. It is translated as CSVEDTGGSPNTEAFF.